This is a list of T cell receptor beta chains from one sample in a study of T cell responses to AZD1222 COVID-19 vaccine. Produced via immunoSEQ multiplex PCR; TCRdb's table is partial and in-frame only. The sample has around 120,000 clones; more than 75% are singletons. Material: peripheral blood, obtained on day 0 of AZD1222 vaccination. All receptors come from an adult in good health. CDR3s include the opening cysteine and the closing phenylalanine or tryptophan. A D gene is named only where the DNA matches it firmly. Clone size is shown for a subset of rows, as once, few, many or a class of expanded clone.

j_gene	abundance	d_gene	v_gene	CDR3aa	CDR3nt
TRBJ1-2	.	.	TRBV9	CASRGAGSDSNYGYTF	TGTGCCAGCAGAGGCGCCGGGTCGGACTCTAACTATGGCTACACCTTC
TRBJ1-1	.	.	TRBV15	CATSRVGGRLGNTEAFF	TGTGCCACCAGCAGAGTGGGAGGGCGGCTGGGGAACACTGAAGCTTTCTTT
TRBJ1-6	few	.	TRBV11-3	CASSPLHDGTGNSPLHF	TGTGCCAGCAGCCCACTTCACGATGGTACAGGGAATTCACCCCTCCACTTT
TRBJ2-2	.	.	TRBV6-4	CASSDRPANTGELFF	TGTGCCAGCAGTGACAGGCCCGCGAACACCGGGGAGCTGTTTTTT
TRBJ1-6	.	.	TRBV15	CATSRTRTLINSPLHF	TGTGCCACCAGCAGAACAAGGACTCTGATTAATTCACCCCTCCACTTT
TRBJ2-7	.	TRBD2	TRBV5-1	CASSLASGVPSYEQYF	TGCGCCAGCAGCTTAGCTAGCGGAGTCCCCTCCTACGAGCAGTACTTC
TRBJ2-5	.	.	TRBV5-4	CASSSGLKQETQYF	TGTGCCAGCAGCTCGGGACTGAAACAAGAGACCCAGTACTTC
TRBJ1-4	.	.	TRBV11-1	CASSPGAAPNEKLFF	TGTGCCAGCAGCCCCGGCGCAGCACCAAATGAAAAACTGTTTTTT
TRBJ2-7	.	.	TRBV12-3/TRBV12-4	CASTQPGTRQYF	TGTGCCAGCACCCAACCCGGGACGAGGCAGTACTTC
TRBJ2-7	.	.	TRBV18	CASSPQSSTGSYEQYF	TGTGCCAGCTCTCCTCAAAGCTCGACAGGTTCCTACGAGCAGTACTTC
TRBJ2-4	.	.	TRBV5-1	CASSLDNRGGNIQYF	TGCGCCAGCAGCTTGGATAACAGGGGGGGAAACATTCAGTACTTC
TRBJ2-2	.	TRBD2	TRBV4-3	CASSQVGPTSPTGELFF	TGCGCCAGCAGCCAAGTAGGGCCGACTAGCCCCACCGGGGAGCTGTTTTTT
TRBJ2-3	.	TRBD2	TRBV9	CASSIDGTSGSTDTQYF	TGTGCCAGCAGCATCGACGGGACTAGCGGAAGCACAGATACGCAGTATTTT
TRBJ1-2	.	TRBD1	TRBV19	CASSMVRGLSGYTF	TGTGCCAGTAGTATGGTCAGGGGGCTAAGTGGCTACACCTTC
TRBJ1-5	.	.	TRBV27	CASSLWGSNQPQHF	TGTGCCAGCAGTTTATGGGGCAGCAATCAGCCCCAGCATTTT
TRBJ2-7	.	.	TRBV7-2	CASSLEGGVYEQYF	TGTGCCAGCAGCTTAGAAGGCGGCGTCTACGAGCAGTACTTC
TRBJ1-2	.	TRBD1	TRBV29-1	CSVTGTGAPYGYTF	TGCAGCGTAACCGGGACAGGGGCCCCCTATGGCTACACCTTC
TRBJ1-3	.	.	TRBV5-3	CARSLEEETLCGNTIYF	TGTGCCAGAAGCTTGGAGGAGGAGACACTCTGTGGAAACACCATATATTTT
TRBJ1-2	.	.	TRBV11-3	CASSLEICWVDGLYGYTF	TGTGCCAGCAGCTTAGAAATTTGCTGGGTAGACGGGCTCTATGGCTACACCTTC
TRBJ1-1	.	.	TRBV6-8	CAGRDSAISHTEAFF	TGTGCCGGCCGGGACTCCGCGATAAGTCACACTGAAGCTTTCTTT
TRBJ1-2	.	.	TRBV5-1	CASSLASLQGNYGYTF	TGCGCCAGCAGCTTGGCCTCGTTACAGGGTAACTATGGCTACACCTTC
TRBJ2-1	few	.	TRBV4-3	CASSPRFMSNNEQFF	TGCGCCAGCAGCCCCCGCTTTATGAGTAACAATGAGCAGTTCTTC
TRBJ2-5	.	TRBD2	TRBV5-1	CASSPRLAAGQETQYF	TGCGCCAGCAGCCCCAGACTAGCGGCCGGCCAAGAGACCCAGTACTTC
TRBJ1-2	.	.	TRBV10-3	CAIRRADSNYGYTF	TGTGCCATCAGGAGGGCGGACAGCAACTATGGCTACACCTTC
TRBJ2-1	.	TRBD2	TRBV5-1	CASSPGLAGGSEQFF	TGCGCCAGCAGCCCGGGACTAGCGGGGGGAAGTGAGCAGTTCTTC
TRBJ2-6	.	.	TRBV27	CASSPRDTRSGANVLTF	TGTGCCAGCAGCCCCCGGGACACACGCTCTGGGGCCAACGTCCTGACTTTC
TRBJ2-7	.	.	TRBV18	CASSPLDRAGYEQYF	TGTGCCAGCTCACCCCTCGACAGGGCGGGGTACGAGCAGTACTTC
TRBJ1-5	.	TRBD1	TRBV7-3	CASSLPRRDSKGNQPQHF	TGTGCCAGCAGCTTACCCCGGAGGGACAGTAAAGGGAATCAGCCCCAGCATTTT
TRBJ2-7	.	TRBD1	TRBV27	CASSQGQADEQYF	TGTGCCAGCAGCCAGGGACAGGCAGACGAGCAGTACTTC
TRBJ1-1	.	TRBD1	TRBV19	CASTPTGGSTEAFF	TGTGCCAGTACCCCGACAGGGGGCTCTACTGAAGCTTTCTTT
TRBJ2-1	.	TRBD2	TRBV6-2/TRBV6-3	CASSYNAGGAYNEQFF	TGTGCCAGCAGTTACAACGCGGGGGGGGCATACAATGAGCAGTTCTTC
TRBJ2-3	.	TRBD1	TRBV5-1	CASTLGQQADTQYF	TGCGCCAGCACCCTGGGACAGCAGGCAGATACGCAGTATTTT
TRBJ1-6	.	TRBD1	TRBV19	CASSRTGENSPLHF	TGTGCCAGTAGCCGGACAGGCGAAAATTCACCCCTCCACTTT
TRBJ2-1	once	TRBD2	TRBV19	CASSFREGGSYNEQFF	TGTGCCAGTAGCTTTCGGGAGGGGGGTTCCTACAATGAGCAGTTCTTC
TRBJ1-1	once	.	TRBV6-5	CASSARDALNTEAFF	TGTGCCAGCAGCGCCCGGGACGCATTGAACACTGAAGCTTTCTTT
TRBJ1-5	.	.	TRBV3-1/TRBV3-2	CASSQGLVTNQPQHF	TGTGCCAGCAGCCAAGGGCTCGTGACTAATCAGCCCCAGCATTTT
TRBJ1-2	.	.	TRBV6-5	CASSWAGPGYGYTF	TGTGCCAGCAGTTGGGCCGGGCCCGGCTATGGCTACACCTTC
TRBJ1-2	.	.	TRBV7-2	CASSLTPKPGYGYTF	TGTGCCAGCAGCTTAACACCCAAACCGGGCTATGGCTACACCTTC
TRBJ2-1	once	TRBD2	TRBV5-1	CASSNWGTSGANNEQFF	TGCGCCAGCAGCAACTGGGGGACTAGCGGGGCTAACAATGAGCAGTTCTTC
TRBJ2-2	.	.	TRBV4-1	CASSQLGRDNTGELFF	TGCGCCAGCAGCCAACTGGGCAGGGACAACACCGGGGAGCTGTTTTTT
TRBJ2-3	.	.	TRBV5-1	CASSPAPGSDTQYF	TGCGCCAGCAGCCCGGCCCCGGGTTCAGATACGCAGTATTTT
TRBJ2-7	.	.	TRBV6-2/TRBV6-3	CASSPGAGASYEQYF	TGTGCCAGCAGCCCCGGCGCGGGGGCCTCCTACGAGCAGTACTTC
TRBJ2-7	.	TRBD1	TRBV5-6	CASSLTGAFLGQYF	TGTGCCAGCAGCCTGACAGGGGCGTTTTTGGGGCAGTACTTC
TRBJ1-2	.	.	TRBV6-5	CASSYAQGSGYTF	TGTGCCAGCAGTTACGCCCAGGGTAGCGGCTACACCTTC
TRBJ1-2	.	TRBD1	TRBV10-3	CAIKDQQGGYGYTF	TGTGCCATCAAGGACCAACAGGGGGGGTATGGCTACACCTTC
TRBJ2-2	.	TRBD1	TRBV5-1	CASRPTGGNTGELFF	TGCGCCAGCAGACCGACAGGGGGGAACACCGGGGAGCTGTTTTTT
TRBJ1-1	.	.	TRBV7-3	CASSLMEGTEAFF	TGTGCCAGCAGCTTAATGGAGGGCACTGAAGCTTTCTTT
TRBJ1-2	.	.	TRBV7-9	CASSSGGEDYGYTF	TGTGCCAGCAGCTCAGGAGGGGAGGACTATGGCTACACCTTC
TRBJ1-5	.	.	TRBV19	CATIPGHGKISNQPQHF	TGTGCCACCATCCCGGGACATGGGAAAATTAGCAATCAGCCCCAGCATTTT